The source of this T cell receptor (beta chain) is a study of vaccination and CD4 T cells after COVID-19. Across the study: The study collected post-vaccine samples a median around 66 days after dose two, with a range of 14 to 241. Overlapping SARS-CoV-2, HCoV-NL63, HCoV-OC43 and HCoV-229E spike peptides stimulated the cells.

The assay that was used to sequence DNA from cultured CD4+ T cells was the Oncomine TCR Beta short-read assay. TCRdb passed the PCR reads through MiXCR, listing each CDR3 protein once. The data hold over 4,500 distinct CDR3 sequences, with roughly 28% observed a single time. Trimming took 6 bases from V and 5 from J; bases not matched to a gene: 12. Germline-derived CDR1 and CDR2 are SNHLY and FYNNEI. The CDR3 runs 15 residues. About this clonotype: Its antigen is undetermined.

Treatment described: approximately 9-day PBMC culture with coronavirus spike peptide pools or control peptides (ViraFEST assay). Samples of CD4+ T cells were obtained from the unexposed donor before the COVID-19 pandemic (2011-2018). The source material was CD4+ T cells from blood, cultured in vitro. This chain links TRBV2 with TRBJ2-7; 8 bases are shared with TRBD1. The sequence came from a human donor in good health. This chain's CDR3 is CASSLYRDRSDEQYF. The CDR3 DNA sequence: TGTGCCAGCAGCCTCTACCGGGACAGGTCCGACGAGCAGTACTTC.